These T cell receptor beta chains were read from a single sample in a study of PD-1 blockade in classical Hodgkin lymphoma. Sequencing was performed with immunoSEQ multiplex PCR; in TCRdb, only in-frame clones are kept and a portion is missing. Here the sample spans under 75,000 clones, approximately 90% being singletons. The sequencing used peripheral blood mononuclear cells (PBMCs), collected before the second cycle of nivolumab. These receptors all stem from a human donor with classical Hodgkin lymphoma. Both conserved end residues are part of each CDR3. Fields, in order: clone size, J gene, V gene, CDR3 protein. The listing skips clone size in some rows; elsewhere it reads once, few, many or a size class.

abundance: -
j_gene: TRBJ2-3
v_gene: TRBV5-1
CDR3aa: CASSLAVVRPSTDTQYF

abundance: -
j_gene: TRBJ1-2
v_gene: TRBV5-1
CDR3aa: CASSLWTDYGYTF

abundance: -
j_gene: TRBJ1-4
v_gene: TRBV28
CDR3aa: CASTQGSVGEKLFF

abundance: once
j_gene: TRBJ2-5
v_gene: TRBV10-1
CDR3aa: CASSENPRDETQYF

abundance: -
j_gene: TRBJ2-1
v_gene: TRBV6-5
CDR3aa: CASLNGVYNEQFF

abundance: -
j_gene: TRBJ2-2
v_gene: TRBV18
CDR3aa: CASSHSGPYTGELFF

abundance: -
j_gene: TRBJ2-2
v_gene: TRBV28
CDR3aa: CASEFSTGTHITGELFF

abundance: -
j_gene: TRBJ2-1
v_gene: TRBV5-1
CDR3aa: CASSLVGQGGGEQFF

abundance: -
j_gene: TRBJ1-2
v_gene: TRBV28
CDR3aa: CASSFSALGGYGYTF

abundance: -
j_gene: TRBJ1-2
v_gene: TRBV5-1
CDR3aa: CASSLDGEINYGYTF

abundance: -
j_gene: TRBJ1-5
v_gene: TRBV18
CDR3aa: CASSPGVISNQPQHF

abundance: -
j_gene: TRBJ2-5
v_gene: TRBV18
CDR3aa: CASSPPVVYGQETQYF

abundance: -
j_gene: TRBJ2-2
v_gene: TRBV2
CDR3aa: CASSEDTGELFF

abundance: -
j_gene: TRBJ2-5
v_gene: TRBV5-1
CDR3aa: CASSLEGSGREETQYF

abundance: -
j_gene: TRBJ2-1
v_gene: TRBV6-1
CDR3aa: CASSLGTSGYNEQFF

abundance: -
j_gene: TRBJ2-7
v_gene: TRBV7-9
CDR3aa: CASSLAAGGIAHEQYF

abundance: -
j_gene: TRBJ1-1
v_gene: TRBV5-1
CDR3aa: CASSLTGPGMNTEAFF

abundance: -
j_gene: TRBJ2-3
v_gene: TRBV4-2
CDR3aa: CASSQDRLPDTQYF

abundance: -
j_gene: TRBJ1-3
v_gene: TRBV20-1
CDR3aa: CSAISGNTIYF